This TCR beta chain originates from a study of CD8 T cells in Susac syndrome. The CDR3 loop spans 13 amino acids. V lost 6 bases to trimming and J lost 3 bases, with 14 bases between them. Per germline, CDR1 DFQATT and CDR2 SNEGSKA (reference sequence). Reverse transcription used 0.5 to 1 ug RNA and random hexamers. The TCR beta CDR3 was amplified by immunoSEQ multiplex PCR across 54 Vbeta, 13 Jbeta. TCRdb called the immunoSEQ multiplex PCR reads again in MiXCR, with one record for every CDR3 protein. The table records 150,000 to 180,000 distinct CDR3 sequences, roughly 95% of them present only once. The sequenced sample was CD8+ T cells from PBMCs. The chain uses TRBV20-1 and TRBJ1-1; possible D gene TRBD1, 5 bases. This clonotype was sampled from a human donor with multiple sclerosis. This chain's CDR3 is CSAPEFRDTEAFF. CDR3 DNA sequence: TGCAGTGCCCCTGAGTTCAGGGACACTGAAGCTTTCTTT.